Listed here are 9 T cell receptor beta chains from one sample, sequenced in a study of regulatory T cells in long-lasting Graves disease. The time point denotes: newly diagnosed GD, antithyroid drugs for less than 3 months. From RNA extracted from PBMCs, the TCR library was made. HTBI primers from iRepertoire and Arm-PCR of CDR3 regions yielded the TCR beta libraries. From the multiplex PCR reads, TCRdb called clonotypes with MiXCR, one entry per CDR3 protein. The data hold about 560,000 distinct CDR3 sequences, with 16% observed a single time. These data were also reused for a study on T cells in Graves' hyperthyroidism and ophthalmopathy.

The sequences come from peripheral blood mononuclear cells (PBMCs), collected at new diagnosis, from a patient treated with antithyroid drugs. Receptors were obtained from a man aged 18 to 29 with Graves disease.

This clonotype has at least ten counts. One end of the junction varies from germline; a read error may be responsible. The chain uses TRBV5-1 and TRBJ2-7; D not certain. The CDR3 sequence is 13 residues long. The V gene's germline CDR1 is SGHRS and CDR2 YFSETQ. CDR3 in amino acids: CASSLTLSYEQYF. CDR3 coding DNA: TGTGCCAGCAGTTTGACACTAAGCTACGAGCAGTACTTC.

This clonotype was seen many times. The chain uses TRBV7-9 and TRBJ2-2; 15 positions agree with TRBD2. Germline loops: CDR1 SEHNR, CDR2 FQNEAQ (reference sequence). This CDR3 is 17 amino acids long. The V segment lost 4 bases and the J segment 6 bases; nucleotides outside the gene matches: 6. The CDR3: CASSSGLAGGQAGELFF. The CDR3 DNA is TGTGCCAGCAGCTCCGGACTAGCGGGAGGGCAGGCCGGGGAGCTGTTTTTT. The entire variable domain, with the rest obtained from reference TRBV7-9 and TRBJ2-2, is as follows: DTGVSQNPRHKITKRGQNVTFRCDPISEHNRLYWYRQTLGQGPEFLTYFQNEAQLEKSRLLSDRFSAERPKGSFSTLEIQRTEQGDSAMYLCASSSGLAGGQAGELFFGEGSRLTVL.

At least ten counts were recorded for this clonotype. This chain links TRBV28 with TRBJ2-4; 8 positions match TRBD2. Trimming at V came to 8 bases and at J to 7 bases, leaving 13 bases not matched to a gene. The CDR3 has 15 amino acids. Germline-derived CDR1 and CDR2 are MDHEN and SYDVKM. This CDR3 is CASSGGLSRWNIQYF. The CDR3, as DNA: TGTGCCAGCTCGGGGGGGCTCAGTAGATGGAACATTCAGTACTTC.

In its sample, this clonotype was seen a few times. The CDR3 coding sequence is TGTGCCAGCAGCCCGACGGAGATCACGCAGTATTTT. It translates to CASSPTEITQYF. This chain uses TRBV11-2 with TRBJ2-3; D ambiguous. Germline loops: CDR1 SGHAT, CDR2 FQNNGV. V dropped 5 bases and J dropped 9 bases, with 12 bases sitting between them. This CDR3 is 12 amino acids long.

The rearrangement uses TRBV19 and TRBJ1-5; no reliable D call. The CDR3 is 17 amino acids. V was clipped by 2 bases and J by 2 bases, with 16 bases between them. CDR1 and CDR2 from the germline V gene are LNHDA and SQIVND (reference sequence). The CDR3 nucleotides read TGTGCCAGTAGTATATTACCAGGCCGTGGGGGCAATCAGCCCCAGCATTTT. Its protein product is CASSILPGRGGNQPQHF.

The V gene is TRBV9, the J gene TRBJ2-1; a possible D gene is TRBD1 (8 bases). Germline values: CDR1 SGDLS, CDR2 YYNGEE. V gave up 0 bases and J gave up 3 bases, with 13 bases separating them. CDR3 size: 16 residues. CDR3: CASSVGQGTIYNEQFF. CDR3 DNA sequence: TGTGCCAGCAGCGTAGGACAGGGGACTATCTACAATGAGCAGTTCTTC.

The sample holds many counts of this clonotype. This rearrangement joins TRBV11-3 to TRBJ2-3; possible D gene TRBD1, 6 bases. Per germline, CDR1 SGHNT and CDR2 YENEEA. The CDR3 is 14 amino acids. V was shortened by 4 bases and J by 2 bases, with 10 bases between the two germline ends. The CDR3: CASSSGQLTDTQYF. The CDR3 nucleotides read TGTGCCAGCAGCTCCGGACAGCTCACAGATACGCAGTATTTT.

This clonotype was detected a few times. The genes are TRBV15 and TRBJ1-2; 8 nucleotides line up with TRBD1. Per germline, CDR1 LNHNV and CDR2 YYDKDF (reference sequence). This CDR3 has 15 amino acids. V dropped 4 bases and J dropped 6; count of bases not matched to a gene: 10. The CDR3 here is CATSTRTGRSDGYTF. CDR3 nucleotide sequence: TGTGCCACCAGCACTAGGACAGGGAGGTCAGATGGCTACACCTTC.

This clonotype has at least ten counts. This rearrangement joins TRBV12-3 or TRBV12-4 to TRBJ2-2; 11 nucleotides line up with TRBD2. The CDR3 is made up of 15 amino acids. After removal of 6 bases from V and 5 bases from J, the junction contained 5 bases not matched to a gene. The CDR3 region is CASSTRTSGTGELFF. As DNA, the CDR3 is TGTGCCAGCAGCACCCGGACTAGCGGGACCGGGGAGCTGTTTTTT.